This note documents a single TCR beta chain sequence. The antigen remains unidentified. The data were taken from a study of beta chain features in type 1 diabetes. Study-wide results and caveats: VDJ junctions in type 1 diabetes patients carried more deletions and fewer insertions.

Looked up from germline, CDR1 is KGHSH and CDR2 is LQKENI. The germline V and J ends were trimmed by 1 base and 10 bases, with 17 bases remaining between them. The CDR3 contains 15 residues. The whole isolated RNA underwent reverse transcription, so sequencing captured expressed TCRB transcripts. Profiled with immunoSEQ multiplex PCR; TCRdb holds only in-frame clones, not every one. The repertoire holds over 700,000 clones, with 17% as singletons. Per donor, one heparinised blood draw averaged about 116 mL. Sorting with CD45RO/CCR7/CD25/CD127/CD95/CD27 yielded naive, central memory, regulatory and stem-like memory CD4+ cells.

The V and J genes are TRBV18 and TRBJ2-1; weak D call: TRBD2 (6 bases). Material for sequencing was naive CD4+ T cells from blood. This sequence originates from a woman in her late teens or twenties in good health. The DNA of the CDR3 is TGTGCCAGCTCACCACTCGAACTAGTCGGAGGGGAGCAGTTCTTC. It translates to CASSPLELVGGEQFF.